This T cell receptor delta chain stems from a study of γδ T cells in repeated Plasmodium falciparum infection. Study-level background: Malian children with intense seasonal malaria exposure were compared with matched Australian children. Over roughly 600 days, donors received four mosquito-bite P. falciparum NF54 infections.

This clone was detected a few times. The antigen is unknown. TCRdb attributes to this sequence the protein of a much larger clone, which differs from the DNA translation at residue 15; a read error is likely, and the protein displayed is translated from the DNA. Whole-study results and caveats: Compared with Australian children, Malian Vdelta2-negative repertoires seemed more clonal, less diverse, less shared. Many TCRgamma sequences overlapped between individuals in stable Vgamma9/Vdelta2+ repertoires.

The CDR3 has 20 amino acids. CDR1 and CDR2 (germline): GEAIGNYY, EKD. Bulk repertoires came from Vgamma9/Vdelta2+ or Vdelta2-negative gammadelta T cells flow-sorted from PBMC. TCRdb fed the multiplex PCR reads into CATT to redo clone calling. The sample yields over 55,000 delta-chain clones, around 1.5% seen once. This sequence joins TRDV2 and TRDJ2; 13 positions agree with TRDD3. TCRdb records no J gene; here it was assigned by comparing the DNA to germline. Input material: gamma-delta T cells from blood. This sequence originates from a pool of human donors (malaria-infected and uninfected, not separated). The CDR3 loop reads CACDAVLGDTKTTLAAQLFF. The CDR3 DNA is TGTGCCTGTGACGCTGTACTGGGGGATACGAAGACCACTTTGGCAGCACAACTCTTCTTT.